Reported below is one T cell receptor (beta chain). As yet, its antigen is unknown. The CDR3 contains 14 residues. The V end lost 6 bases, the J end lost 4 bases, and 13 bases lay between the germline ends. Germline V gene sequence: CDR1 MDHEN, CDR2 SYDVKM. This record comes from a study of T cell responses to AZD1222 COVID-19 vaccine. Study-wide points: Seropositive at baseline were only five or six AZD1222 recipients. The span of vaccine-associated CD4 TCRs extended across spike, with dominance at 160-218 and 743-854. Donors skewed white British and female; clonal diversity was possibly underestimated.

The method was immunoSEQ multiplex PCR; TCRdb's version includes in-frame clones alone and lacks a portion of them. The sample lists 85,000 to 95,000 clones, about 91% occurring once. The material was peripheral blood, obtained 28 days after the second AZD1222 dose. V is TRBV28 and J is TRBJ1-5; possible D gene TRBD1, 6 bases. The origin of this receptor is an adult who received the AZD1222 COVID-19 vaccine. This chain's CDR3 is CASRMTGLNQPQHF. DNA for the CDR3: TGTGCCAGCAGGATGACAGGATTGAATCAGCCCCAGCATTTT. The complete variable domain, with remaining parts taken from reference TRBV28 and TRBJ1-5, reads DVKVTQSSRYLVKRTGEKVFLECVQDMDHENMFWYRQDPGLGLRLIYFSYDVKMKEKGDIPEGYSVSREKKERFSLILESASTNQTSMYLCASRMTGLNQPQHFGDGTRLSIL.